The 19 T cell receptor beta chains given below trace back to one sample, sequenced in a study of blood T cell repertoires in COVID-19 (TCRdb year 2020). Libraries were made using the immunoSEQ multiplex PCR assay. TCRdb limited this immuneACCESS table to in-frame rearrangements with V and J called. A share of clones is missing; checked studies link under half to unresolved V genes, and the rest is unexplained. In this sample the table shows 250,000 or so clones, about 90% of which occur a single time. The ten top clones hold over 4% of the sample. Sequenced: PBMCs or T cells enriched from blood (not recorded which). The receptors stem from a woman aged 25 to 39 with acute COVID-19.

The gene calls are TRBV19 and TRBJ2-7; no clear D. The CDR3 is 14 amino acids. Trimming took 3 bases from V and 2 from J, leaving 11 bases between them. The germline gives CDR1 LNHDA, CDR2 SQIVND (reference sequence). This chain's CDR3 is CASSMTNGAYEQYF. In DNA, the CDR3 is TGTGCCAGTAGTATGACGAACGGAGCCTACGAGCAGTACTTC.

The rearrangement uses TRBV11-2 and TRBJ2-3; 9 bases are a match to TRBD1. Unmatched junction bases numbered 6, after V lost 5 bases and J lost 0 bases. CDR1 and CDR2 (germline): SGHAT, FQNNGV. This CDR3 comprises 16 residues. CDR3 sequence (DNA): TGTGCCAGCAGCACCCGGGACAGGGAAAGCACAGATACGCAGTATTTT. Translating gives CASSTRDRESTDTQYF.

The table lists this clone with a count of one. The V and J genes are TRBV4-3 and TRBJ2-1; perhaps TRBD2 as D (5 bases). The CDR3 is made up of 15 amino acids. V was cut by 4 bases and J by 4 bases, with 14 bases left in between. Germline loops: CDR1 LGHNA, CDR2 YSLEER. The CDR3 region is CASSRTGGVYNEQFF. The CDR3, as DNA: TGCGCCAGCAGCCGGACTGGAGGAGTATACAATGAGCAGTTCTTC.

The CDR3 nucleotides read TGCGCCAGCAGCCCCTCCGGACAGGGCTATAGCAATCAGCCCCAGCATTTT. Protein sequence: CASSPSGQGYSNQPQHF. The V gene is TRBV4-1, the J gene TRBJ1-5; TRBD1 matches 8 bases. The CDR3 loop spans 17 amino acids. Germline CDR1 and CDR2: MGHRA and YSYEKL. V shed 4 bases and J 0 bases; nucleotides not matched to a gene: 8.

The CDR3 loop reads CASSSPEDSGPGEQFF. The DNA for the CDR3 is TGTGCCAGCAGCTCCCCCGAGGATAGCGGGCCTGGGGAGCAGTTCTTC. The chain combines TRBV5-4 with TRBJ2-1, with 7 bases that match TRBD2. Trimming cost V 3 bases and J 10 bases; bases outside gene matches: 16. The CDR3 sequence is 16 residues long. Germline V CDR1 and CDR2: SGHNT, YYREEE (reference sequence).

V and J are TRBV9 and TRBJ2-1; the match to TRBD2 covers 13 bases. V dropped 0 bases and J dropped 9; count of bases not matched to a gene: 9. The CDR3 is made up of 17 amino acids. CDR1 is SGDLS and CDR2 is YYNGEE in the germline V gene. CDR3 in DNA: TGTGCCAGCAGCGTAGAATTCGGGACTAGCGGGAAGGGTGAGCAGTTCTTC. This sequence encodes CASSVEFGTSGKGEQFF.

The rearrangement uses TRBV19 and TRBJ1-2; 10 bases match TRBD1. V lost 5 bases and J lost 3; bases outside the gene matches: 3. This CDR3 is built from 14 residues. Germline V gene lookup returns CDR1 LNHDA and CDR2 SQIVND (reference sequence). This CDR3 is CASSPGTGDYGYTF. The CDR3 DNA sequence: TGTGCCAGTAGTCCTGGGACAGGGGACTATGGCTACACCTTC.

Here the CDR3 reads CASSLTGVSNQPQHF. The CDR3 DNA reads as TGCGCCAGCAGCCTGACAGGGGTGAGCAATCAGCCCCAGCATTTT. The chain is built from TRBV5-1 and TRBJ1-5; 8 bases fit TRBD1. In germline, CDR1 is SGHRS, CDR2 YFSETQ. Germline trimming cut 4 bases from V and 1 base from J; bases unmatched to any gene: 4. This CDR3 has 15 amino acids.

The V call is TRBV11-2, the J call TRBJ2-1, with D possibly being TRBD2 (6 bases). From germline, CDR1 is SGHAT and CDR2 FQNNGV. V lost 5 bases, J lost 10 bases, and 15 bases lay in between. The CDR3 totals 13 residues. The CDR3 is CASSNGLPREQFF. The CDR3 DNA is TGTGCCAGCAGCAATGGACTACCCCGCGAGCAGTTCTTC. The whole variable domain, remainder taken from reference TRBV11-2 and TRBJ2-1, is EAGVAQSPRYKIIEKRQSVAFWCNPISGHATLYWYQQILGQGPKLLIQFQNNGVVDDSQLPKDRFSAERLKGVDSTLKIQPAKLEDSAVYLCASSNGLPREQFFGPGTRLTVL.

The rearrangement links TRBV2 to TRBJ1-5, with D possibly TRBD1 on 5 matching bases. Between the trimmed V and J ends, which lost 8 bases and 0 bases, there was a span of 17 bases. From germline, CDR1 is SNHLY and CDR2 FYNNEI. CDR3 size: 16 residues. The CDR3 region has the DNA TGTGCCAGCGGCTGGCAGGGCCCTTATAGCAATCAGCCCCAGCATTTT. This translates into CASGWQGPYSNQPQHF. The variable domain in full, with the rest retrieved from reference TRBV2 and TRBJ1-5, is EPEVTQTPSHQVTQMGQEVILRCVPISNHLYFYWYRQILGQKVEFLVSFYNNEISEKSEIFDDQFSVERPDGSNFTLKIRSTKLEDSAMYFCASGWQGPYSNQPQHFGDGTRLSIL.

This rearrangement joins TRBV29-1 to TRBJ2-3; 8 bases map to TRBD2. Trimming at V came to 3 bases and at J to 4 bases, leaving 9 bases not matched to a gene. The germline CDR1 and CDR2 sequences are SQVTM and ANQGSEA. This CDR3 region has 15 residues. CDR3 sequence (DNA): TGCAGCGTTGATACGGGAGGGCCGCGTCCAGATACGCAGTATTTT. The encoded protein is CSVDTGGPRPDTQYF.

The rearrangement joins TRBV2 to TRBJ2-4, with D perhaps TRBD1 (5 bases). The germline V gene has CDR1 SNHLY and CDR2 FYNNEI. Trimming took 6 bases from V and 0 from J, leaving 9 bases between them. CDR3 length equals 14 residues. The CDR3 DNA reads as TGTGCCAGCAGGAACAGGCTAGCCAAAAACATTCAGTACTTC. This encodes CASRNRLAKNIQYF.

This clone has a single count. As DNA, the CDR3 is TGTGCCAGCAGCCCCTCGGGAGGGGTAAGCACTGAAGCTTTCTTT. This translates into CASSPSGGVSTEAFF. The chain recombines TRBV5-5 with TRBJ1-1, with a tentative D call TRBD1 (5 bases). Trimming pared 4 bases from V and 4 bases from J, leaving 17 bases between. The CDR3 is 15 residues long. Germline loops: CDR1 SGHKS, CDR2 YYEKEE (reference sequence).

The chain combines TRBV6-5 with TRBJ1-5, with a tentative D call TRBD1 (5 bases). The V gene's germline CDR1 is MNHEY and CDR2 SVGAGI. V gave up 7 bases and J gave up 0 bases, with 13 bases separating them. The CDR3 is 15 residues long. This CDR3 is CASTVGQGSNQPQHF. DNA for the CDR3: TGTGCCAGCACTGTCGGGCAGGGTAGCAATCAGCCCCAGCATTTT.

This clone was seen only a few times. This CDR3 reads CASSATTRAYNSPLHF. DNA of the CDR3: TGTGCCAGCAGCGCAACCACCAGGGCCTATAATTCACCCCTCCACTTT. The chain employs TRBV27 and TRBJ1-6, with D possibly being TRBD1 (5 bases). This CDR3 is 16 amino acids long. Trimming removed 6 bases from V and 2 bases from J, with 14 bases in between. Germline CDR1 reads MNHEY; CDR2 reads SMNVEV (reference sequence).

The chain links TRBV5-4 to TRBJ2-4, with D maybe TRBD2 (6 bases). Trimming took off 4 bases at V and 7 bases at J, with 18 bases between the two ends. In germline, CDR1 is SGHNT, CDR2 YYREEE (reference sequence). The CDR3 has 15 amino acids. CDR3 nucleotides: TGTGCCAGCAGCCTTGATAGCGGACCGGGGAACATTCAGTACTTC. Its translation: CASSLDSGPGNIQYF.

The chain couples TRBV28 to TRBJ1-1; D is unresolved. The germline V gene has CDR1 MDHEN and CDR2 SYDVKM. CDR3 length: 16 residues. V was clipped by 3 bases and J by 7 bases, with 21 bases between them. The CDR3 nucleotides are TGTGCCAGCAGTTTCCACCAGAGAGGGTCCGGTGTTGAAGCTTTCTTT. Its translation: CASSFHQRGSGVEAFF.

The V and J genes are TRBV5-1 and TRBJ2-7; 12 bases map to TRBD1. The junction had 11 bases not matched to a gene; V was cut back by 4 bases and J by 9 bases. Looked up from germline, CDR1 is SGHRS and CDR2 is YFSETQ. The CDR3 is 15 amino acids. The CDR3 sequence is CASSQGQGAQDTQYF. The DNA for the CDR3 is TGCGCCAGCAGCCAGGGACAGGGGGCGCAAGATACGCAGTACTTC.

CDR3 nucleotides: TGTGCCAGCAGTTACACTGGACTAGCGGGGAATTACGAGCAGTACTTC. Its protein is CASSYTGLAGNYEQYF. V is TRBV6-5 and J is TRBJ2-7; TRBD2 matches at 12 bases. CDR1 is MNHEY, CDR2 SVGAGI, per germline. This CDR3 comprises 16 residues. Losses at the gene ends were 2 bases for V and 4 bases for J; bases not matched to a gene: 6.